The T cell receptor (beta chain) described here comes from a study of T cells in Graves' hyperthyroidism and ophthalmopathy. Overall study findings and caveats: Ophthalmopathy was model-predicted a median 6.5 months pre-onset. Also found in blood were most expanded thyroid clonotypes above 0.001.

The TCR beta CDR3 regions underwent amplification using RNA transcripts as the source. HTBI primers drove first-round RT-PCR of the TCR CDR3. Each CDR3 protein gets one entry after TCRdb re-called the multiplex PCR reads with MiXCR. The sample consists of 550,000 to 600,000 distinct CDR3 sequences, about 45% of them appearing once. In this sample, this clonotype turned up a few times. No antigen is known for it. This CDR3 spans 16 amino acids. V lost 7 bases, J lost 1 base, and 12 bases stayed unmatched. CDR1 and CDR2 from the germline V gene are MDHEN and SYDVKM. This sequence joins TRBV28 and TRBJ2-7; 8 bases are a match to TRBD2. The receptor's source is an adult woman with Graves' disease, either hyperthyroidism or ophthalmopathy (not recorded which). The sequencing input was peripheral blood or thyroid tissue (not recorded which). The CDR3 nucleotides read TGTGCCAGCACCCGACCGGCGGGGGGCGCATCCTACGAGCAGTACTTC. It translates to CASTRPAGGASYEQYF.